This T cell receptor (beta chain) was observed in a study of CD8 T cells in ankylosing spondylitis. V dropped 4 bases and J dropped 4; count of bases not matched to a gene: 7. This CDR3 contains 15 residues. CDR1 and CDR2 from the germline V gene are SGHRS and YFSETQ. TCRdb called the 5' RACE reads again in MiXCR, with one record for every CDR3 protein. The sample lists roughly 230,000 distinct CDR3 sequences, approximately 8.4% occurring once. Whole-study findings and limits: CD8+ cells made up the disease-linked clones, which were relatively rare in peripheral blood. The authors reported significant enrichment of disease-linked clones in matched ankylosing spondylitis synovial fluid.

This clonotype was seen ten or more times. Antigen specificity is unknown. The gene calls are TRBV5-1 and TRBJ1-1; TRBD1 matches at 10 bases. The sequencing sample was made of blood, either unsorted or a sorted T cell fraction (not recorded which). The sequence came from a female donor with ankylosing spondylitis or in good health (not recorded which). CDR3 coding DNA: TGCGCCAGCAGCCAGAGGGACAGGGGAGGCACTGAAGCTTTCTTT. It yields the protein CASSQRDRGGTEAFF.